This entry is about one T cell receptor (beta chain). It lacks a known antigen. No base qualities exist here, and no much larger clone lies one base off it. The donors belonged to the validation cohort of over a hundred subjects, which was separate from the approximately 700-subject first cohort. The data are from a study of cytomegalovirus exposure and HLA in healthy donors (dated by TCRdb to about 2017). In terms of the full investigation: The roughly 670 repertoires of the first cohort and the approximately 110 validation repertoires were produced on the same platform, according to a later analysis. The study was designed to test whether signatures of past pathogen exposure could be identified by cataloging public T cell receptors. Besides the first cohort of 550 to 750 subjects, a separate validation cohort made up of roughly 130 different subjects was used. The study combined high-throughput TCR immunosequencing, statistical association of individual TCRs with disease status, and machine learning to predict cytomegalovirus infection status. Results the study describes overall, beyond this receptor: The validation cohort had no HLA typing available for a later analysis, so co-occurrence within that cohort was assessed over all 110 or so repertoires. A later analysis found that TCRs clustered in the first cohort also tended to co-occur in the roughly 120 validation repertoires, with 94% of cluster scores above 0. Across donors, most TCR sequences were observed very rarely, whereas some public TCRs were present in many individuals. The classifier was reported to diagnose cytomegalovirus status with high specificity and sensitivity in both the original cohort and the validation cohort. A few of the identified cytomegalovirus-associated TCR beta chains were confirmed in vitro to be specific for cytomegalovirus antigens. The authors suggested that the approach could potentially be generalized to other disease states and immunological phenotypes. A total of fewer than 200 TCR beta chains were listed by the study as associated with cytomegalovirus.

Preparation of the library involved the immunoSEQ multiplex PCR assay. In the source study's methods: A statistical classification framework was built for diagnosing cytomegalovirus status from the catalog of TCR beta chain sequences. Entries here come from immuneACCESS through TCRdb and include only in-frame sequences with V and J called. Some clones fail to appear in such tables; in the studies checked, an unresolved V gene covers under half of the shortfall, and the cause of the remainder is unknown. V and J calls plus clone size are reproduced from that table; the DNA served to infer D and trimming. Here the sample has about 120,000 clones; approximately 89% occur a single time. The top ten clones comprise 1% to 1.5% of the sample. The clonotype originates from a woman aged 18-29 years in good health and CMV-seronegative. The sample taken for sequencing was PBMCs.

CDR3 reads: CATGHADTEAFF. In nucleotides, the sequence is TGTGCCACGGGACACGCGGACACTGAAGCTTTCTTT. The chain couples TRBV10-3 to TRBJ1-1; perhaps TRBD1 is the D gene, with 6 bases matching. V lost 10 bases and J lost 3 bases; the stretch between them is 12 bases long. Reading from cysteine to phenylalanine, the CDR3 counts 12 amino acids. Only CDR3 DNA remains: 36 bases, in frame from the first base. CDR1 ENHRY and CDR2 SYGVKD were looked up in the germline V gene.